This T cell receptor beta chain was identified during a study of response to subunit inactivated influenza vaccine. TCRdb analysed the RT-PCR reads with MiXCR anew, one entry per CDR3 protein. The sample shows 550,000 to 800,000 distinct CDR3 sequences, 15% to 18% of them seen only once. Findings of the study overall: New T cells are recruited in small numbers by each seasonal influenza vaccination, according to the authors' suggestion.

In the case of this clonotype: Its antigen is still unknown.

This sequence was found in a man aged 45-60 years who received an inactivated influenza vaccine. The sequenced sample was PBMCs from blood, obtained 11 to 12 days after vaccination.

CDR3 sequence reads: CASSLEGQTVTGSSYEQYF. The DNA for the CDR3 is TGCGCCAGCAGCTTGGAAGGACAGACAGTGACCGGGAGCTCCTACGAGCAGTACTTC. The gene calls are TRBV5-1 and TRBJ2-7; perhaps D is TRBD1 or TRBD2 (6 bases each). This CDR3 has 19 residues. V dropped 0 bases and J dropped 0 bases, with 22 bases sitting between them. Germline CDR1 reads SGHRS; CDR2 reads YFSETQ.